Sequencing of this T cell receptor (beta chain) was carried out in a study of cytomegalovirus exposure and HLA in healthy donors. Germline V gene data show CDR1 as SGDLS and CDR2 as YYNGEE. This CDR3 is 16 amino acids long. J gave up 5 bases and V 3 bases, and 12 bases lay outside the gene matches. Donors were nominally healthy when sampled, though unrecorded immune exposures were likely. Study-level results: In a later analysis, a missense DCLRE1C variant was linked to TCR beta V- and J-gene trimming. Looking again later, the authors saw that most CMV-associated TCR beta chains seemed HLA-restricted. Cytomegalovirus status was reportedly diagnosed by the classifier with high specificity and sensitivity.

Vbeta (60) and Jbeta (13) primers were used in the PCR. Sequencing was performed with immunoSEQ multiplex PCR; in TCRdb, only in-frame clones are kept and a portion is missing. Among 110,000 to 150,000 clones listed, around 80% were seen once. In its sample, this clone was seen once. As yet, its antigen is unknown. The specimen sequenced was PBMCs. The chain uses TRBV9 and TRBJ1-1; 8 bases fit TRBD1. This TCR was sampled from a man in his thirties or forties in good health and CMV-seronegative. The CDR3 spells CASSAKPGGAGTEAFF. CDR3 nucleotide sequence: TGTGCCAGCAGCGCCAAGCCAGGGGGCGCAGGTACTGAAGCTTTCTTT.